This T cell receptor beta chain originates from a study of T cell responses to AZD1222 COVID-19 vaccine. In the study overall: Recipients boosted at about 4 weeks or about 12 weeks are pooled.

Sequencing used immunoSEQ multiplex PCR; TCRdb keeps in-frame clones, though not all of them. The sample contains 97,000 or so clones, almost 85% of which appear only once. On this clone itself: Its antigen is as yet unknown.

The trim removed 5 bases at V and 7 bases at J, leaving 8 bases unmatched. Germline assignment: CDR1 SGHNT and CDR2 YENEEA. CDR3 size: 15 residues. General study findings and limits: No day 14 peak samples; only post-peak repertoires were characterized.

The sample consisted of peripheral blood, taken on day 0 of AZD1222 vaccination. The receptor was isolated from an adult in good health. The V and J genes are TRBV11-3 and TRBJ1-6; 7 bases are shared with TRBD1. CDR3 in amino acids: CASSVNRGRNSPLHF. The CDR3 DNA reads TGTGCCAGCAGCGTGAACAGGGGCAGGAATTCACCCCTCCACTTT.